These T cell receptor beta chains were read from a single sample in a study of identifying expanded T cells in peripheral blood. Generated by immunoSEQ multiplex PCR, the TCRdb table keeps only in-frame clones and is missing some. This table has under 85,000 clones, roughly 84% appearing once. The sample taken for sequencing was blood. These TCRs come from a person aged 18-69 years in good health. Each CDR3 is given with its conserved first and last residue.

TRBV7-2	CASSLPGAAGDEQYF
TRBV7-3	CASSPQTGEEQYF
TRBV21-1	CASSKMAGAQTSGRGPEQYF
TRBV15	CATSPRKGGPYEQYF
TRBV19	CASSITQDTYEQYF
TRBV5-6	CASSHRFAQRLNQPQHF
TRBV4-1	CASSQDQEVPEQYF
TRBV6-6	CASKDRRPYEQYF
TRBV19	CATTPPDSLSSGNTIYF
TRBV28	CASRSLTGQPQHF
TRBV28	CALSQGAYTEAFF
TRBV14	CASSPRDTGELFF
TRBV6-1	CASRRQGAGEQYF
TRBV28	CASSDVEKLFF
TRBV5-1	CASSPRWQQDTDTQYF
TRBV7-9	CASSFSDYGYTF
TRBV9	CASSSSGTSGPGETQYF
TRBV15	CATSREKRDNYGYTF
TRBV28	CASSLIGPTGFYEQYF
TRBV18	CASSPPLSGNTIYF
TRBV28	CASSLNAGSDNYGYTF
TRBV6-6	CASSPSGSDEQYF
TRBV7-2	CASSSVYNEQFF
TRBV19	CASSGGQFDSNTEAFF
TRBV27	CASSLYYGRGTF
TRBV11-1	CASSSERTGNYGYTF
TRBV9	CASSSDRGRGTEAFF